This entry features one T cell receptor (beta chain) sequence. Under the authors' procedure: Reference gene primers were amplified, and this amplification served to estimate nucleated cell counts. Clones were read by immunoSEQ multiplex PCR, and TCRdb kept only the in-frame ones, dropping some. V, J and clone size are taken as reported in that table, and D and trimming were inferred from the DNA itself. The sample has under 250,000 clones; 85% to 95% are singletons. CDR3 length: 13 residues. The germline V gene encodes CDR1 PRHDT and CDR2 FYEKMQ (reference sequence). The V end lost 7 bases, the J end lost 5 bases, and 11 bases lay between the germline ends. The sample is drawn from a study of blood T cell repertoires in COVID-19. Study details: Samples taken during acute and convalescent COVID-19 were collected in the United States, Italy and Spain. PBMCs, B-cell-depleted T cells, or T cells provided the cDNA or gDNA that made up the material.

The sequencing sample was made of peripheral blood. The origin of this receptor is a man aged 25-45 years with COVID-19, enrolled during active disease. The chain joins TRBV13 to TRBJ2-2; TRBD2 might be the D (5 bases). The CDR3 DNA reads as TGTGCCAGCAACCCGGGCGGGACCGGGGAGCTGTTTTTT. Amino acid sequence: CASNPGGTGELFF.